Following are 18 T cell receptor beta chains from one sample sequenced in a study of T cells after yellow fever vaccination. TCRdb passed the 5' RACE reads through MiXCR, listing each CDR3 protein once. Of 110,000 to 150,000 distinct CDR3 sequences listed, approximately 6.6% are singletons. This material consisted of CD4+ T cells sorted from PBMCs, taken 10 days after the yellow fever booster vaccination. These TCRs come from a man aged 25-45 years who received the YFV17D yellow fever vaccine.

Ten or more counts support this clonotype. The chain combines TRBV3-1 with TRBJ2-7, with 8 bases lining up with TRBD2. CDR3 size: 14 residues. CDR1 is LGHDT and CDR2 is YNNKEL in the germline V gene (reference sequence). Losses at the gene ends were 4 bases for V and 0 bases for J; bases not matched to a gene: 2. CDR3 bases: TGTGCCAGCAGCCCGGGGGGGGTCTCCTACGAGCAGTACTTC. It yields the protein CASSPGGVSYEQYF.

This clonotype was detected many times. This rearrangement joins TRBV20-1 to TRBJ2-1; 9 bases line up with TRBD2. The CDR3 spans 14 residues. From germline, CDR1 is DFQATT and CDR2 SNEGSKA (reference sequence). After removal of 5 bases from V and 4 bases from J, the junction contained 6 bases not matched to a gene. The CDR3 DNA sequence: TGCAGTGCTTTAGCGGGAGCACAGTACAATGAGCAGTTCTTC. Encoded protein: CSALAGAQYNEQFF.

This clonotype occurred a few times. The V gene is TRBV5-1, the J gene TRBJ2-7; 8 bases align to TRBD1. Germline values: CDR1 SGHRS, CDR2 YFSETQ. Unmatched junction bases numbered 9, after V lost 4 bases and J lost 3 bases. This CDR3 spans 15 amino acids. The CDR3 region has the DNA TGCGCCAGCAGCACGGCGACAGGGGCGGTCTACGAGCAGTACTTC. It specifies CASSTATGAVYEQYF.

This clonotype was observed at least ten times. The V and J genes are TRBV24-1 and TRBJ2-5; D remains ambiguous. Looked up from germline, CDR1 is KGHDR and CDR2 is SFDVKD. There are 12 residues in the CDR3. The ends were cut back, 4 bases at V and 5 bases at J, with 7 bases in the middle. This chain's CDR3 is CATSDLGETQYF. CDR3 DNA sequence: TGTGCCACCAGTGACCTGGGGGAGACCCAGTACTTC.

The table lists this clonotype with many counts. The chain employs TRBV20-1 and TRBJ2-5, with no clear D. CDR1 and CDR2 (germline): DFQATT, SNEGSKA (reference sequence). There are 11 residues in the CDR3. V lost 8 bases and J 5 bases, leaving 12 bases between the germline ends. The CDR3 sequence: CSTTYRETQYF. The DNA of the CDR3 is TGCAGTACGACCTACCGGGAGACCCAGTACTTC.

This clonotype turned up a few times. The V and J genes are TRBV27 and TRBJ1-5; D is unresolved. Trimming took 0 bases from V and 6 from J, leaving 12 bases between them. Looked up from germline, CDR1 is MNHEY and CDR2 is SMNVEV (reference sequence). The CDR3 has 15 amino acids. This CDR3 is CASSLSFLGSQPQHF. The CDR3 nucleotides read TGTGCCAGCAGTTTATCTTTTCTGGGCAGTCAGCCCCAGCATTTT.

Only a few counts were recorded for this clonotype. The V gene is TRBV20-1, the J gene TRBJ2-1, with 7 bases matching TRBD1. CDR1 is DFQATT, CDR2 SNEGSKA, per germline (reference sequence). J lost 7 bases, V lost 3 bases, and 9 bases had no gene match. The CDR3 runs to 14 residues. The CDR3 DNA follows: TGCAGTGCTAGTTTTAGGGGGCGATCGAATGAGCAGTTCTTC. This encodes CSASFRGRSNEQFF.

Note on this clonotype: This may be a read error, as it is one base from a much larger clone. The chain has TRBV3-1 and TRBJ1-1, with TRBD1 as a possible D gene (5 bases). CDR1 LGHDT and CDR2 YNNKEL come from the germline V gene (reference sequence). The V end was cut by 4 bases, the J end by 4 bases, with 10 bases between. This CDR3 spans 13 amino acids. CDR3 residues: CASSPRGSTEAFF. In DNA form, the CDR3 reads TGTGCCAGCAGCCCGCGGGGGAGCACTGAAGCTTTCTTT.

This clonotype showed up many times. The chain uses TRBV28 and TRBJ2-7, with 7 positions matching TRBD1. V lost 6 bases, J lost 5 bases, and 4 bases stayed unmatched. The germline gives CDR1 MDHEN, CDR2 SYDVKM. CDR3 length: 12 amino acids. CDR3 in amino acids: CASRDRLHEQYF. Here the CDR3 DNA reads TGTGCCAGCAGGGACAGGCTCCACGAGCAGTACTTC.

The CDR3 coding sequence is TGTGCCAGCAGTGAGGTTCGCAATCAGCCCCAGCATTTT. As protein: CASSEVRNQPQHF. The V and J genes are TRBV6-1 and TRBJ1-5; D remains ambiguous. V was clipped by 3 bases and J by 2 bases, with 5 bases between them. Per the germline V gene, CDR1 is MNHNS and CDR2 is SASEGT. The CDR3 totals 13 residues.

This clonotype appeared many times. V gene TRBV20-1 combines with J gene TRBJ2-7; a weak D match, TRBD1 (6 bases). V lost 1 base and J lost 2, with 12 bases in between. The CDR3 has 14 residues. Per germline, CDR1 DFQATT and CDR2 SNEGSKA (reference sequence). The CDR3 spells CSARAGRGPYEQYF. DNA of the CDR3: TGCAGTGCTAGAGCCGGCAGGGGACCCTACGAGCAGTACTTC.

The genes are TRBV11-2 and TRBJ2-7; TRBD1 or TRBD2 may be the D gene (6 bases each). V was cut by 5 bases and J by 7 bases, with 15 bases left in between. The CDR3 totals 13 residues. Germline values: CDR1 SGHAT, CDR2 FQNNGV. The CDR3 here is CASSRWGAWEQYF. The DNA of the CDR3 is TGTGCCAGCAGCCGGTGGGGGGCGTGGGAGCAGTACTTC.

The chain uses TRBV4-2 and TRBJ2-5; perhaps TRBD1 as D (6 bases). The CDR3 runs 15 residues. V lost 3 bases, J lost 2 bases, and 13 bases lay in between. The germline V gene encodes CDR1 LGHNA and CDR2 YNFKEQ. CDR3 coding DNA: TGTGCCAGCAGCCAGCTCGGACAGACGCAAGAGACCCAGTACTTC. Protein sequence: CASSQLGQTQETQYF.

This clonotype was found many times. The chain uses TRBV10-3 and TRBJ2-3; 9 bases agree with TRBD1. V shed 8 bases and J 0 bases; nucleotides not matched to a gene: 12. The V gene's germline CDR1 is ENHRY and CDR2 SYGVKD. The CDR3 has 17 amino acids. The CDR3 DNA sequence: TGTGCCATCCGGGACAGGGTGGGCCCTCGGAGCACAGATACGCAGTATTTT. As protein: CAIRDRVGPRSTDTQYF.

This clonotype was seen repeatedly, ten times or more. The chain uses TRBV5-1 and TRBJ2-2, with 8 positions matching TRBD2. The V gene end was trimmed by 0 bases and the J gene end by 1 base; junction bases not matched to a gene: 11. Germline V gives CDR1 SGHRS, CDR2 YFSETQ. The CDR3 sequence is 19 residues long. The CDR3 spells CASSLGAPAGVRNTGELFF. CDR3 nucleotides: TGCGCCAGCAGCTTGGGAGCCCCAGCGGGAGTGCGGAACACCGGGGAGCTGTTTTTT.

This clonotype was recorded once. A read error is possible here, since a much larger clone lies one base away. The chain uses TRBV20-1 and TRBJ1-5; D is unresolved. CDR1 and CDR2 from the germline V gene are DFQATT and SNEGSKA (reference sequence). Trimming left V 3 bases short and J 5 bases short, with 11 bases between. This CDR3 contains 13 residues. CDR3 in DNA: TGCAGTGCTAGCAGAAGCGGGGATCAGCCCCAGCATTTT. This translates into CSASRSGDQPQHF.

This clonotype was recorded at least ten times. The chain links TRBV7-9 to TRBJ2-7; D is undetermined. The V gene's germline CDR1 is SEHNR and CDR2 FQNEAQ (reference sequence). V lost 2 bases and J 3 bases, leaving 17 bases between the germline ends. This CDR3 spans 16 amino acids. This CDR3 is CASSLISVSSYYEQYF. CDR3 in DNA: TGTGCCAGCAGCTTAATCAGTGTTTCTTCCTACTACGAGCAGTACTTC.

This clonotype was counted at least ten times. The chain has TRBV7-6 and TRBJ2-5; 8 positions match TRBD1. From germline, CDR1 is SGHVS and CDR2 FNYEAQ. CDR3 length: 18 amino acids. The ends lost 4 bases at V and 1 base at J; junction bases unmatched: 14. CDR3: CASSYRSNRGTVQETQYF. DNA for the CDR3: TGTGCCAGCAGCTACAGGTCCAACAGGGGGACGGTCCAAGAGACCCAGTACTTC. The full variable domain, its missing parts supplied by reference TRBV7-6 and TRBJ2-5, is GAGVSQSPRYKVTKRGQDVALRCDPISGHVSLYWYRQALGQGPEFLTYFNYEAQQDKSGLPNDRFSAERPEGSISTLTIQRTEQRDSAMYRCASSYRSNRGTVQETQYFGPGTRLLVL.